Described below is a single T cell receptor (beta chain) sequence and its context. Antigen: not known. This specimen belongs to a study of read filtering for tumor transcriptome and immune sequencing. Whole-study context: TCR-mapped reads were about 3.5 to 11 million with IR-seq versus roughly 80 to 1273 with RNA-seq.

V dropped 4 bases and J dropped 1 base, with 2 bases sitting between them. Looked up from germline, CDR1 is ENHRY and CDR2 is SYGVKD. The CDR3 sequence is 11 residues long. From around 440 ng of RNA, a library with molecular barcoded alpha/delta and beta/gamma adaptors was made. TCRdb independently ran MiXCR on the reads; one entry per CDR3 protein. This sample carries more than 100,000 distinct CDR3 sequences, 10% to 15% of them seen once, and the ten largest clones take 11%. Findings of the study overall: This fraction held mixed bone marrow immune cells after CD138-negative sorting. About 82% of IR-seq clonotypes had a single read, yet these held 3% to 4% of reads. Dropping single-read clonotypes raised IR-seq and RNA-seq shared-clonotype correlation.

The sequence derives from a donor aged 40 or older with multiple myeloma. The rearrangement joins TRBV10-3 to TRBJ2-7, with D unresolved. Sequenced material: a population of CD138-negative cells sorted from bone marrow. CDR3 DNA: TGTGCCATCAGTGGATCCTACGAGCAGTACTTC. It encodes CAISGSYEQYF.